These 28 T cell receptor beta chains originate from one sample sequenced in a study of blood T cell repertoires in COVID-19. Clones were sequenced by immunoSEQ multiplex PCR, and TCRdb holds only the in-frame ones, with some missing. This sample has 120,000 or so clones, with less than 90% found just once. The sequencing sample was made of peripheral blood. Source of these receptors: a man between 70 and 80 years old who had recovered from COVID-19.

V and J are TRBV2 and TRBJ2-1, with 10 bases that match TRBD1. Germline V gene data show CDR1 as SNHLY and CDR2 as FYNNEI. The CDR3 covers 13 residues. V shed 10 bases and J 8 bases; nucleotides not matched to a gene: 8. The CDR3 region has the DNA TGTGCCACAGGACAGGGGGGGATTGATGAGCAGTTCTTC. The encoded protein is CATGQGGIDEQFF.

This chain links TRBV3-1 (or the pseudogene TRBV3-2) with TRBJ1-3; D is perhaps TRBD1 (6 bases). Germline CDR1 reads LGHDT; CDR2 reads YNNKEL (reference sequence). This CDR3 contains 15 residues. The V end lost 5 bases, the J end lost 0 bases, and 11 bases lay between the germline ends. The DNA for the CDR3 is TGTGCCAGCAGCGCCTGGACAGCCTCTGGAAACACCATATATTTT. This gives the protein CASSAWTASGNTIYF.

J is TRBJ2-1 and V is TRBV7-9, with 10 bases matching TRBD2. The CDR3 runs 15 residues. CDR1 and CDR2 (germline): SEHNR, FQNEAQ (reference sequence). J lost 5 bases, V lost 4 bases, and 5 bases had no gene match. CDR3 nucleotide sequence: TGTGCCAGCAGCTGGTCTAGCGGGAGTAACAATGAGCAGTTCTTC. Its translation is CASSWSSGSNNEQFF.

In its sample, this clone was seen a few times. This rearrangement joins TRBV19 to TRBJ2-5; TRBD1 agrees at 9 bases. The V gene end was trimmed by 10 bases and the J gene end by 5 bases; junction bases not matched to a gene: 14. The CDR3 sequence is 15 residues long. Germline lookup yields CDR1 LNHDA and CDR2 SQIVND (reference sequence). The CDR3 coding sequence is TGTGCCACCAAAATACAGGGGGCTCGGGGGGAGACCCAGTACTTC. The encoded protein is CATKIQGARGETQYF.

This chain joins TRBV5-6 and TRBJ1-2, with D perhaps matching TRBD1 (5 bases). The V and J ends lost 0 bases and 6 bases respectively, with 12 bases between them. Looked up from germline, CDR1 is SGHDT and CDR2 is YYEEEE. There are 14 residues in the CDR3. CDR3 residues: CASSLVGREHGYTF. The CDR3 DNA reads as TGTGCCAGCAGCTTGGTGGGCAGGGAACATGGCTACACCTTC.

The chain employs TRBV5-1 and TRBJ1-4; maybe TRBD1 (6 bases). Trimming cost V 3 bases and J 4 bases, with 13 bases left between them. This CDR3 has 15 amino acids. Germline assignment: CDR1 SGHRS and CDR2 YFSETQ. The CDR3 DNA sequence: TGCGCCAGCAGCTCCCAGGGAGGGGGTAATGAAAAACTGTTTTTT. Translating gives CASSSQGGGNEKLFF.

The rearrangement links TRBV7-3 to TRBJ2-2; D gene uncertain. Deletions cut 1 base from V and 6 bases from J, with 3 bases between. CDR3 length: 12 amino acids. Germline assignment: CDR1 SGHTA and CDR2 FQGTGA. CDR3 in DNA: TGTGCCAGCAGCTTAATCTCCGGGGAGCTGTTTTTT. Protein sequence: CASSLISGELFF.

The chain combines TRBV7-3 with TRBJ2-1; TRBD2 matches at 10 bases. The CDR3 has 15 amino acids. CDR1 and CDR2 from the germline V gene are SGHTA and FQGTGA. J gave up 10 bases and V 5 bases, and 11 bases lay outside the gene matches. The CDR3 spells CASSARGSGRREQFF. The CDR3, as DNA: TGTGCCAGCAGCGCCCGGGGTAGCGGGAGGCGCGAGCAGTTCTTC. The full variable domain, in which reference TRBV7-3 and TRBJ2-1 provide the parts outside the CDR3, is GAGVSQTPSNKVTEKGKYVELRCDPISGHTALYWYRQSLGQGPEFLIYFQGTGAADDSGLPNDRFFAVRPEGSVSTLKIQRTERGDSAVYLCASSARGSGRREQFFGPGTRLTVL.

The chain combines TRBV28 with TRBJ1-2, with a tentative D call TRBD1 (6 bases). Trimming pared 8 bases from V and 2 bases from J, leaving 15 bases between. Germline loops: CDR1 MDHEN, CDR2 SYDVKM. This CDR3 has 14 amino acids. This CDR3 is CASQFFGQNYGYTF. The DNA for the CDR3 is TGTGCCAGCCAATTCTTCGGACAGAACTATGGCTACACCTTC.

The rearrangement links TRBV7-9 to TRBJ2-7, with D perhaps matching TRBD2 (6 bases). The V and J ends lost 6 bases and 5 bases respectively, with 20 bases between them. Germline V CDR1 and CDR2: SEHNR, FQNEAQ (reference sequence). The CDR3 is 15 residues long. The DNA for the CDR3 is TGTGCCAGCAGTCCGGGGTCTAGCGCGGTGCACGAGCAGTACTTC. It yields the protein CASSPGSSAVHEQYF.

J is TRBJ1-1 and V is TRBV6-6; no reliable D call. This CDR3 spans 15 amino acids. Germline lookup yields CDR1 MNHNY and CDR2 SVGAGI (reference sequence). Trimming took off 2 bases at V and 5 bases at J, with 15 bases between the two ends. The CDR3 DNA follows: TGTGCCAGCAGTTACGGCAAAGCCCGGCGGACTGAAGCTTTCTTT. Residues: CASSYGKARRTEAFF.

V and J are TRBV28 and TRBJ1-2; D is possibly TRBD1 (5 bases). The CDR3 covers 16 residues. CDR1 and CDR2 from the germline V gene are MDHEN and SYDVKM. V was shortened by 5 bases and J by 7 bases, with 23 bases between the two germline ends. This chain's CDR3 is CASSKGLGSSWSGYTF. DNA for the CDR3: TGTGCCAGCAGTAAGGGGTTAGGGTCCTCTTGGAGTGGCTACACCTTC.

The J gene is TRBJ2-5, the V gene TRBV7-9; D perhaps matches TRBD2 (6 bases). CDR1 and CDR2 (germline): SEHNR, FQNEAQ (reference sequence). Trimming shortened V by 5 bases and J by 2 bases, and 15 bases separated the two germline ends. CDR3 size: 15 residues. The CDR3 nucleotides read TGTGCCAGCAGCCTACAAAAGGAGGGACAAGAGACCCAGTACTTC. Translation gives CASSLQKEGQETQYF.

The J gene is TRBJ2-3, the V gene TRBV7-2; 11 nucleotides match TRBD2. From germline, CDR1 is SGHTA and CDR2 FQGNSA. The V segment lost 7 bases and the J segment 1 base; nucleotides outside the gene matches: 7. The length of the CDR3 is 16 residues. CDR3 nucleotide sequence: TGTGCCAGCAACTGGCGACTAGCGGGACGCACAGATACGCAGTATTTT. It yields the protein CASNWRLAGRTDTQYF. Together with reference TRBV7-2 and TRBJ2-3, the CDR3 gives the full variable domain: GAGVSQSPSNKVTEKGKDVELRCDPISGHTALYWYRQSLGQGLEFLIYFQGNSAPDKSGLPSDRFSAERTGGSVSTLTIQRTQQEDSAVYLCASNWRLAGRTDTQYFGPGTRLTVL.

This clone was seen more than once but under ten times. The chain uses TRBV2 and TRBJ2-2; a possible D gene is TRBD1 (5 bases). V was shortened by 3 bases and J by 1 base, with 9 bases between the two germline ends. Germline V gene lookup returns CDR1 SNHLY and CDR2 FYNNEI. This CDR3 is 15 amino acids long. The CDR3 DNA is TGTGCCAGCAGTGATCAGGGTAGGAACACCGGGGAGCTGTTTTTT. Protein: CASSDQGRNTGELFF.

This chain links TRBV7-9 with TRBJ2-3, with 7 bases matching TRBD1. Per germline, CDR1 SEHNR and CDR2 FQNEAQ (reference sequence). This CDR3 contains 14 residues. J lost 4 bases, V lost 8 bases, and 9 bases had no gene match. CDR3 sequence: CASGERGRADTQYF. The CDR3 DNA follows: TGTGCCAGCGGGGAAAGGGGGCGCGCAGATACGCAGTATTTT.

The chain employs TRBV5-1 and TRBJ2-2; no definite D call. The V and J ends lost 4 bases and 1 base respectively, with 8 bases between them. Germline V lookup: CDR1 SGHRS, CDR2 YFSETQ. There are 14 residues in the CDR3. Here the CDR3 reads CASSGRMNTGELFF. CDR3 DNA sequence: TGCGCCAGCAGCGGCAGGATGAACACCGGGGAGCTGTTTTTT.

This chain joins TRBV5-1 and TRBJ2-1, with 13 bases lining up with TRBD2. The J segment lost 3 bases and the V segment lost 3 bases, leaving 6 bases of the junction unmatched. CDR1 and CDR2 from the germline V gene are SGHRS and YFSETQ. The CDR3 has 17 residues. DNA for the CDR3: TGCGCCAGCAGCTCAGGACTAGCGGGAGTCCTCTACAATGAGCAGTTCTTC. Protein product: CASSSGLAGVLYNEQFF.

CDR3 region: CASSLKVRGSYNSPLHF. The CDR3 DNA is TGTGCCAGCAGCTTAAAGGTCAGGGGCTCCTATAATTCACCCCTCCACTTT. The chain links TRBV7-2 to TRBJ1-6, with D maybe TRBD1 (6 bases). CDR3 size: 17 residues. V lost 2 bases and J lost 0, with 11 bases in between. The germline V gene encodes CDR1 SGHTA and CDR2 FQGNSA.

V usage is TRBV7-3 and J usage is TRBJ2-5, with 10 bases that match TRBD1. The V and J ends lost 2 bases and 4 bases, in that order; junction bases with no gene match: 7. The CDR3 length is 16 residues. The V gene's germline CDR1 is SGHTA and CDR2 FQGTGA. CDR3 protein: CASSLGQGDLGETQYF. CDR3 nucleotides: TGTGCCAGCAGCTTAGGACAGGGGGATTTGGGAGAGACCCAGTACTTC.

The gene calls are TRBV4-2 and TRBJ1-1; D gene uncertain. Trimming removed 0 bases from V and 7 bases from J, with 12 bases in between. Germline V gene lookup returns CDR1 LGHNA and CDR2 YNFKEQ. This CDR3 spans 14 amino acids. The CDR3 region is CASSQDLLDREAFF. The DNA for the CDR3 is TGTGCCAGCAGCCAAGATCTACTCGATCGTGAAGCTTTCTTT.

The chain links TRBV5-4 to TRBJ2-2; the D gene is possibly TRBD2 (6 bases). Per the germline V gene, CDR1 is SGHNT and CDR2 is YYREEE (reference sequence). The CDR3 is 15 residues long. Deletions cut 2 bases from V and 2 bases from J, with 10 bases between. DNA of the CDR3: TGTGCCAGCAGCTTCGGGGACTCTAACACCGGGGAGCTGTTTTTT. Translating gives CASSFGDSNTGELFF.

The sample holds one count of this clone. This chain joins TRBV7-9 and TRBJ1-6; a weak D match, TRBD1 (5 bases). The CDR3 loop spans 13 amino acids. Germline V gene data show CDR1 as SEHNR and CDR2 as FQNEAQ (reference sequence). V was cut by 2 bases and J by 8 bases, with 7 bases left in between. The chain's CDR3 is CASSLTGDSPLHF. CDR3 nucleotides: TGTGCCAGCAGCTTAACGGGGGATTCACCCCTCCACTTT.

The chain links TRBV18 to TRBJ2-3; D is uncertain. There are 12 residues in the CDR3. Trimming pared 0 bases from V and 5 bases from J, leaving 3 bases between. CDR1 and CDR2 from the germline V gene are KGHSH and LQKENI. CDR3 region: CASSPPRDTQYF. As DNA, the CDR3 is TGTGCCAGCTCACCACCTCGAGATACGCAGTATTTT.

The chain uses TRBV19 and TRBJ2-7; 10 bases map to TRBD1. Germline V CDR1 and CDR2: LNHDA, SQIVND (reference sequence). The CDR3 runs to 15 residues. V gave up 3 bases and J gave up 2 bases; unmatched junction bases: 4. The CDR3 DNA reads TGTGCCAGTAGTATCGGGACAGGGGAGGCCTACGAGCAGTACTTC. Its translation: CASSIGTGEAYEQYF.

This clone was seen a single time. Additional DNA sequences in this sample encode the identical CDR3. The chain combines TRBV4-3 with TRBJ2-7, with 7 bases identical to TRBD1. CDR3 length: 14 amino acids. Trimming removed 0 bases from V and 3 bases from J; junction bases left unmatched: 2. Germline values: CDR1 LGHNA, CDR2 YSLEER. CDR3: CASSQERQGYEQYF. CDR3 coding DNA: TGCGCCAGCAGCCAAGAGAGACAGGGCTACGAGCAGTACTTC.

This chain connects TRBV28 to TRBJ2-1, with D perhaps TRBD2 (7 bases). Trimming took off 10 bases at V and 7 bases at J, with 20 bases between the two ends. The CDR3 has 14 residues. CDR1 MDHEN and CDR2 SYDVKM come from the germline V gene. The CDR3 DNA sequence: TGTGCCACCACGGGGGGCGGAGGGTTGAATGAGCAGTTCTTC. Translating it yields CATTGGGGLNEQFF.

V and J are TRBV9 and TRBJ1-5; unclear D gene. CDR3 size: 20 residues. Deletions cut 0 bases from V and 0 bases from J, with 22 bases between. Germline V lookup: CDR1 SGDLS, CDR2 YYNGEE. The CDR3 DNA is TGTGCCAGCAGCGTAGAAGAGGTACTCCAAGTTTTTATTAGCAATCAGCCCCAGCATTTT. Protein product: CASSVEEVLQVFISNQPQHF.